One T cell receptor (beta chain) is described in this entry. Its antigen remains unknown. Profiling of TCR beta VDJ combinations and CDR3 sequences used genomic DNA as template. Using its own MiXCR run on the reads, TCRdb lists one record per CDR3 protein. The sample gives around 180,000 distinct CDR3 sequences, 60% to 70% of which show up once; 45% is in the top ten. This specimen comes from a study of CD8+CD57+ T cells in acquired aplastic anemia. The wider study: Sorting CD4+ and CD8+ cells gave DNA averaging roughly 3.2 ug. Notes on the study in general: Between patients and controls, over 25 CD8+ CDR3 sequences were found in common.

This CDR3 contains 14 residues. Germline V gene sequence: CDR1 WNHNN, CDR2 SYGVQD (reference sequence). Trimming cost V 2 bases and J 3 bases; bases outside gene matches: 2. The TCR comes from a human donor in good health. The genes are TRBV10-1 and TRBJ2-7, with TRBD1 matching over 9 bases. The sequenced sample consisted of sorted CD4+, CD8+, or CD8+CD57+ T cells (not recorded which) from PBMCs. CDR3 loop: CASSEGTGIYEQYF. Written as DNA, the CDR3 is TGCGCCAGCAGTGAGGGGACAGGGATCTACGAGCAGTACTTC.